Shown below are 30 T cell receptor beta chains from a single sample sequenced in a study of T cell responses to AZD1222 COVID-19 vaccine (dated by TCRdb to the early 2020s). Preparation of the library involved the immunoSEQ multiplex PCR assay. TCRdb holds this immuneACCESS table with in-frame rearrangements only. Some clones are missing; in checked studies, unresolved V genes explain under half, and the rest has no known cause. In all, the sample holds about 120,000 clones, and 88% of those were seen once. The biggest ten clones account for about 10% of the sample. The time point label, as the study defines it: baseline before first vaccination. Here the sequenced sample was peripheral blood, taken on day 0 of AZD1222 vaccination. These receptors were taken from an adult in good health.

This clone came up a few times. CDR3 sequence reads: CASSQDLGDPGGYTF. The CDR3, as DNA: TGTGCCAGCAGCCAAGATCTGGGGGATCCGGGTGGCTACACCTTC. This chain uses TRBV4-2 with TRBJ1-2; TRBD1 is a possible D gene (5 bases). This CDR3 spans 15 amino acids. The V and J ends lost 0 bases and 7 bases respectively, with 15 bases between them. Germline assignment: CDR1 LGHNA and CDR2 YNFKEQ.

J is TRBJ1-3 and V is TRBV6-5; D remains ambiguous. The V and J ends lost 0 bases and 3 bases respectively, with 3 bases between them. The CDR3 loop spans 13 amino acids. Germline values: CDR1 MNHEY, CDR2 SVGAGI. The CDR3 DNA follows: TGTGCCAGCAGTTACTCTGGTGGAAACACCATATATTTT. It translates to CASSYSGGNTIYF.

This chain connects TRBV7-9 to TRBJ2-2; 9 positions agree with TRBD1. The CDR3 has 16 amino acids. Germline V gene sequence: CDR1 SEHNR, CDR2 FQNEAQ (reference sequence). With V trimmed by 5 bases and J by 3 bases, 7 bases remained unmatched. Here the CDR3 reads CASSPRDRADTGELFF. The CDR3 bases are TGTGCCAGCAGCCCGAGGGACAGGGCTGACACCGGGGAGCTGTTTTTT.

The chain combines TRBV5-5 with TRBJ2-3; D call uncertain. The germline CDR1 and CDR2 sequences are SGHKS and YYEKEE (reference sequence). The V end was cut by 7 bases, the J end by 4 bases, with 16 bases between. The CDR3 covers 14 residues. The CDR3 DNA is TGTGCCAGCGTTAGGCTTTATCAATCAGATACGCAGTATTTT. Its translation: CASVRLYQSDTQYF.

This chain links TRBV2 with TRBJ1-2; D is ambiguous. V dropped 3 bases and J dropped 6 bases, with 11 bases sitting between them. From germline, CDR1 is SNHLY and CDR2 FYNNEI. The CDR3 totals 13 residues. CDR3 residues: CASSDGGQNGYTF. The CDR3 bases are TGTGCCAGCAGTGACGGAGGGCAAAATGGCTACACCTTC.

The chain recombines TRBV11-3 with TRBJ1-5, with D uncertain. This CDR3 contains 10 residues. The ends were cut back, 2 bases at V and 11 bases at J, with 4 bases in the middle. Germline values: CDR1 SGHNT, CDR2 YENEEA. The CDR3 nucleotides read TGTGCCAGCAGCTTAATGGCCCAGCATTTT. Its protein is CASSLMAQHF.

The rearrangement links TRBV5-8 to TRBJ1-6; D call uncertain. This CDR3 is built from 16 residues. Trimming pared 4 bases from V and 9 bases from J, leaving 20 bases between. CDR1 is SGHTS, CDR2 YDEGEE, per germline. Written as DNA, the CDR3 is TGTGCCAGCAGCCCGGGTGTTGGGTCAAGTTTTTCACCCCTCCACTTT. Encoded protein: CASSPGVGSSFSPLHF.

V is TRBV4-2 and J is TRBJ2-3; 8 bases align to TRBD2. In germline, CDR1 is LGHNA, CDR2 YNFKEQ. The CDR3 runs 16 residues. V was pared by 2 bases and J by 2 bases, with 6 bases of the junction left unmatched. The CDR3 region has the DNA TGTGCCAGCAGCCAACTTCTAGCGGGTATCACAGATACGCAGTATTTT. Its translation: CASSQLLAGITDTQYF.

The chain is built from TRBV6-6 and TRBJ2-7; D tentatively reads TRBD1 or TRBD2 (5 bases each). There are 15 residues in the CDR3. V was pared by 2 bases and J by 0 bases, with 11 bases between. CDR1 and CDR2 (germline): MNHNY, SVGAGI (reference sequence). The CDR3, as DNA: TGTGCCAGCAGTTACGGGGACGGGCTCTCCTACGAGCAGTACTTC. It encodes CASSYGDGLSYEQYF.

As regards this clone: The same CDR3 is also encoded by other DNA sequences in this sample. V usage is TRBV20-1 and J usage is TRBJ2-5; D not certain. The CDR3 spans 11 residues. Germline CDR1 reads DFQATT; CDR2 reads SNEGSKA (reference sequence). The V and J ends lost 0 bases and 4 bases respectively, with 3 bases between them. The CDR3 DNA sequence: TGCAGTGCTAGAGACCGAGAGACCCAGTACTTC. It encodes CSARDRETQYF.

The table lists this clone with a count of one. This chain joins TRBV7-8 and TRBJ2-7; D unresolved. The CDR3 is 16 amino acids. Germline loops: CDR1 SGHVS, CDR2 FQNEAQ. The V and J ends lost 0 bases and 0 bases respectively, with 12 bases between them. The CDR3 protein is CASSLATQWSSYEQYF. CDR3 bases: TGTGCCAGCAGCTTAGCTACACAGTGGAGCTCCTACGAGCAGTACTTC.

This chain uses TRBV21-1 with TRBJ2-3; TRBD1 is taken as the D call from the table, unchecked against the DNA. TRBV21-1 represents a pseudogene. CDR3 length: 16 amino acids. The CDR3 protein is CASSKSRQEATDTQYF. The CDR3 bases are TGTGCCAGCAGCAAAAGTCGACAGGAGGCTACAGATACGCAGTATTTT.

This chain connects TRBV9 to TRBJ2-1; 14 bases map to TRBD2. The CDR3 has 18 residues. Germline-derived CDR1 and CDR2 are SGDLS and YYNGEE. The J segment lost 4 bases and the V segment lost 4 bases, leaving 10 bases of the junction unmatched. The CDR3 region has the DNA TGTGCCAGCAGCTCGGAGGGACTAGCGGGAGTGAGTTACAATGAGCAGTTCTTC. Encoded protein: CASSSEGLAGVSYNEQFF.

The chain is built from TRBV7-2 and TRBJ2-7, with 9 bases matching TRBD1. Germline CDR1 reads SGHTA; CDR2 reads FQGNSA. The CDR3 is made up of 15 amino acids. V gave up 3 bases and J gave up 1 base; unmatched junction bases: 4. The CDR3 nucleotides read TGTGCCAGCAGCTTCCCCGGGACAGGGTCCTACGAGCAGTACTTC. Its translation is CASSFPGTGSYEQYF.

The gene calls are TRBV24-1 and TRBJ2-6; D gene uncertain. The length of the CDR3 is 15 residues. V shed 4 bases and J shed 0 bases, with 6 bases lying between them. Germline V CDR1 and CDR2: KGHDR, SFDVKD. For the CDR3, the DNA is TGTGCCACCAGTGAAGTCGACTCTGGGGCCAACGTCCTGACTTTC. As protein: CATSEVDSGANVLTF.

The chain employs TRBV28 and TRBJ1-2, with a weak D call TRBD1 (6 bases). The CDR3 is made up of 15 amino acids. The V gene's germline CDR1 is MDHEN and CDR2 SYDVKM. V gave up 6 bases and J gave up 3 bases, with 17 bases separating them. For the CDR3, the DNA is TGTGCCAGCAGGTCCGCACAGGGAAAGGACTATGGCTACACCTTC. Translated, it gives CASRSAQGKDYGYTF.

This chain uses TRBV7-2 with TRBJ1-3; D not certain. The CDR3 runs 16 residues. The germline V gene has CDR1 SGHTA and CDR2 FQGNSA. V shed 1 base and J shed 0 bases, with 10 bases lying between them. The chain's CDR3 is CASSLESGVSGNTIYF. The DNA of the CDR3 is TGTGCCAGCAGCTTAGAATCCGGGGTCTCTGGAAACACCATATATTTT.

The chain joins TRBV7-2 to TRBJ2-1; D might be TRBD1 or TRBD2, each matching 5 bases. Trimming cost V 3 bases and J 2 bases, with 20 bases left between them. The CDR3 is 18 amino acids. Per the germline V gene, CDR1 is SGHTA and CDR2 is FQGNSA. The CDR3, as DNA: TGTGCCAGCAGCTTCGGACCCCCGGGACCCAAGGCCTACAATGAGCAGTTCTTC. It specifies CASSFGPPGPKAYNEQFF.

This rearrangement joins TRBV7-2 to TRBJ1-3, with D uncertain. The CDR3 runs to 14 residues. Germline-derived CDR1 and CDR2 are SGHTA and FQGNSA. The V gene lost 1 base and the J gene lost 0 bases, with 4 bases spanning the gap. Here the CDR3 reads CASSLGYSGNTIYF. The CDR3 nucleotides are TGTGCCAGCAGCTTAGGTTACTCTGGAAACACCATATATTTT.

The chain is built from TRBV29-1 and TRBJ2-5; possible D gene TRBD1, 6 bases. V was pared by 6 bases and J by 1 base, with 9 bases between. The V gene's germline CDR1 is SQVTM and CDR2 ANQGSEA. This CDR3 is 12 amino acids long. CDR3 amino acids: CSVQGLQETQYF. The DNA for the CDR3 is TGCAGCGTGCAGGGGCTCCAAGAGACCCAGTACTTC.

The rearrangement uses TRBV15 and TRBJ1-1; TRBD1 might be the D (6 bases). V was cut by 3 bases and J by 5 bases, with 19 bases left in between. The CDR3 runs to 16 residues. Germline values: CDR1 LNHNV, CDR2 YYDKDF (reference sequence). This chain's CDR3 is CATSRQGKALATEAFF. The CDR3 bases are TGTGCCACCAGCAGGCAGGGGAAGGCTTTAGCGACTGAAGCTTTCTTT.

The chain recombines TRBV14 with TRBJ2-3, with D uncertain. The CDR3 spans 12 residues. Germline CDR1 and CDR2: SGHDN and FVKESK. V shed 4 bases and J shed 7 bases, with 9 bases lying between them. As DNA, the CDR3 is TGTGCCAGCAGCCCACAGTTCCATACGCAGTATTTT. It translates to CASSPQFHTQYF. Based on the CDR3 plus reference TRBV14 and TRBJ2-3, the full variable domain is EAGVTQFPSHSVIEKGQTVTLRCDPISGHDNLYWYRRVMGKEIKFLLHFVKESKQDESGMPNNRFLAERTGGTYSTLKVQPAELEDSGVYFCASSPQFHTQYFGPGTRLTVL.

The CDR3 loop reads CARERGTGYYNEQFF. The CDR3 nucleotides read TGTGCCAGGGAGAGAGGGACAGGATACTACAATGAGCAGTTCTTC. This sequence joins TRBV5-8 and TRBJ2-1, with 8 bases fitting TRBD1. Germline values: CDR1 SGHTS, CDR2 YDEGEE. The junction had 10 bases not matched to a gene; V was cut back by 8 bases and J by 3 bases. The CDR3 length is 15 residues.

This rearrangement joins TRBV2 to TRBJ1-6; D is unclear. The CDR3 totals 14 residues. Per germline, CDR1 SNHLY and CDR2 FYNNEI. The ends were cut back, 8 bases at V and 6 bases at J, with 14 bases in the middle. As DNA, the CDR3 is TGTGCCAGCGGCGAATCAAATCCTAATTCACCCCTCCACTTT. Translation: CASGESNPNSPLHF.

The V gene is TRBV11-1, the J gene TRBJ2-5; no clear D. The CDR3 length is 13 residues. Germline assignment: CDR1 SGHAT and CDR2 FQDESV (reference sequence). V lost 2 bases, J lost 2 bases, and 6 bases lay in between. CDR3 coding DNA: TGTGCCAGCAGCTTACTCTTACAAGAGACCCAGTACTTC. Translation gives CASSLLLQETQYF.

This clone was seen only a few times. This chain links TRBV2 with TRBJ1-5; D gene uncertain. CDR3 size: 13 residues. V was cut by 2 bases and J by 6 bases, with 8 bases left in between. Germline loops: CDR1 SNHLY, CDR2 FYNNEI. In nucleotides, the CDR3 is TGTGCCAGCAGTGAACGTGATAGTCAGCCCCAGCATTTT. Protein sequence: CASSERDSQPQHF.

The chain uses TRBV16 and TRBJ2-7; 9 bases map to TRBD1. The CDR3 sequence is 15 residues long. The V and J ends lost 2 bases and 2 bases, in that order; junction bases with no gene match: 4. Germline loops: CDR1 KGHSY, CDR2 FQNENV. CDR3 in DNA: TGTGCCAGCAGCCAACAGACAGGGGGTCCCTACGAGCAGTACTTC. Translated: CASSQQTGGPYEQYF.

The chain uses TRBV18 and TRBJ2-1; 9 positions match TRBD1. CDR1 KGHSH and CDR2 LQKENI come from the germline V gene. Trimming at V came to 3 bases and at J to 7 bases, leaving 10 bases not matched to a gene. This CDR3 region has 16 residues. CDR3 sequence (DNA): TGTGCCAGCTCACCCTGGCCGGGACAGGGCGTAAATGAGCAGTTCTTC. Translation gives CASSPWPGQGVNEQFF.

The chain couples TRBV21-1 to TRBJ1-5. TRBV21-1 is termed a pseudogene. CDR3 size: 14 residues. CDR3 region: CASSQGYSNQPQHF. Here the CDR3 DNA reads TGTGCCAGCAGTCAAGGATATAGCAATCAGCCCCAGCATTTT.

The chain joins TRBV3-1 (or the pseudogene TRBV3-2) to TRBJ2-2; 11 nucleotides agree with TRBD2. This CDR3 is built from 18 residues. Germline CDR1 and CDR2: LGHDT and YNNKEL (reference sequence). V shed 11 bases, J shed 3 bases, and the junction held 17 bases outside the gene matches. In nucleotides, the CDR3 is TGTGCCGCTGGACGGATAGCGGGAGGGCCAGAGGACACCGGGGAGCTGTTTTTT. It codes for CAAGRIAGGPEDTGELFF.